Below are 19 T cell receptor beta chains sequenced from a single sample in a study of blood T cells in healthy people across ages. A second about 6 to 11 cycle PCR used barcoded and J-beta primers. TCRdb itself ran the 5' RACE reads through MiXCR, one entry per CDR3 protein. The data contain around 1,500,000 distinct CDR3 sequences, 25% to 30% of them singletons. The sample was blood. The receptor set was obtained from a woman aged 25 to 39 in good health.

The chain couples TRBV30 to TRBJ1-2, with D unclear. Germline values: CDR1 GTSNPN, CDR2 SVGIG (reference sequence). The ends were cut back, 1 base at V and 5 bases at J, with 5 bases in the middle. There are 11 residues in the CDR3. The CDR3, as DNA: TGTGCCTGGAGTGCCAGATATGGCTACACCTTC. Translation gives CAWSARYGYTF. Complete variable domain (other parts from reference TRBV30 and TRBJ1-2): SQTIHQWPATLVQPVGSPLSLECTVEGTSNPNLYWYRQAAGRGLQLLFYSVGIGQISSEVPQNLSASRPQDRQFILSSKKLLLSDSGFYLCAWSARYGYTFGSGTRLTVV.

The sample holds many counts of this clonotype. This rearrangement joins TRBV29-1 to TRBJ2-3; 9 bases map to TRBD2. This CDR3 region has 12 residues. The V gene's germline CDR1 is SQVTM and CDR2 ANQGSEA. Losses at the gene ends were 7 bases for V and 4 bases for J; bases not matched to a gene: 3. The CDR3: CSGRTSADTQYF. CDR3 nucleotide sequence: TGCAGCGGGAGGACTAGCGCAGATACGCAGTATTTT.

The chain carries TRBV12-3 or TRBV12-4 and TRBJ1-2; the D gene is possibly TRBD1 (5 bases). The CDR3 sequence is 15 residues long. V lost 3 bases and J lost 4, with 15 bases in between. CDR3 DNA: TGTGCCAGCAGTTTCCGACGGGGGATAAGCTATGGCTACACCTTC. This translates into CASSFRRGISYGYTF.

V is TRBV5-1 and J is TRBJ1-6; D is perhaps TRBD1 (6 bases). V dropped 0 bases and J dropped 6 bases, with 13 bases sitting between them. This CDR3 spans 16 amino acids. The germline V gene encodes CDR1 SGHRS and CDR2 YFSETQ. CDR3 residues: CASSLEAGEINSPLHF. DNA of the CDR3: TGCGCCAGCAGCTTGGAGGCAGGGGAAATTAATTCACCCCTCCACTTT.

The chain combines TRBV6-1 with TRBJ2-3; the D is unclear. Germline CDR1 is MNHNS and CDR2 is SASEGT. The CDR3 has 18 residues. Trimming removed 5 bases from V and 0 bases from J, with 21 bases in between. The CDR3 sequence: CASSRRSDGRASTDTQYF. The CDR3 DNA reads TGTGCCAGCAGTCGACGTAGTGACGGACGGGCTAGCACAGATACGCAGTATTTT.

This clonotype was seen ten or more times. The chain has TRBV7-2 and TRBJ2-5; 7 nucleotides line up with TRBD1. The CDR3 runs 13 residues. CDR1 and CDR2 from the germline V gene are SGHTA and FQGNSA. Trimming removed 6 bases from V and 5 bases from J; junction bases left unmatched: 6. The CDR3 DNA follows: TGTGCCAGCAGAACGGACAGGATGGAGACCCAGTACTTC. Its protein product is CASRTDRMETQYF.

This sequence joins TRBV20-1 and TRBJ2-3, with D unclear. Germline lookup yields CDR1 DFQATT and CDR2 SNEGSKA (reference sequence). The V end lost 2 bases, the J end lost 2 bases, and 8 bases lay between the germline ends. The CDR3 spans 13 residues. CDR3 sequence: CSARTPVTDTQYF. As DNA, the CDR3 is TGCAGTGCTAGAACGCCCGTCACAGATACGCAGTATTTT.

The chain carries TRBV27 and TRBJ2-3; D tentatively reads TRBD1 or TRBD2 (5 bases each). With 7 bases removed from V and 6 bases from J, the gap between germline ends came to 20 bases. The CDR3 length is 15 residues. Germline values: CDR1 MNHEY, CDR2 SMNVEV (reference sequence). The CDR3: CASTPWAAWGDTQYF. CDR3 sequence (DNA): TGTGCCAGCACTCCCTGGGCAGCGTGGGGGGATACGCAGTATTTT.

To note about this clonotype: One end of the junction fails to match germline, which may point to a read error. V and J are TRBV6-2 or TRBV6-3 and TRBJ2-1; D not certain. CDR1 is MNHEY, CDR2 SVGEGT, per germline. The CDR3 has 13 amino acids. CDR3 region: CTSSSKAYNEQFF. Written as DNA, the CDR3 is TGTACCAGCAGTTCAAAAGCTTACAATGAGCAGTTCTTC.

This clonotype has a handful of counts. The chain recombines TRBV20-1 with TRBJ2-6; no clear D. Trimming shortened V by 6 bases and J by 0 bases, and 12 bases separated the two germline ends. The CDR3 is 15 amino acids. Germline lookup yields CDR1 DFQATT and CDR2 SNEGSKA (reference sequence). CDR3 DNA sequence: TGCAGTGCCATTGGTCCCAACTCTGGGGCCAACGTCCTGACTTTC. Protein: CSAIGPNSGANVLTF.

This clonotype was detected many times. V gene TRBV10-3 combines with J gene TRBJ2-7, with D perhaps TRBD1 (6 bases). The CDR3 runs 13 residues. The ends were cut back, 11 bases at V and 1 base at J, with 15 bases in the middle. CDR1 is ENHRY, CDR2 SYGVKD, per germline. The CDR3 sequence is CAYQKDRSYEQYF. The CDR3 nucleotides read TGTGCCTATCAGAAGGACAGATCCTACGAGCAGTACTTC.

This clonotype was recorded many times. The V call is TRBV6-6, the J call TRBJ1-1; maybe TRBD1 (5 bases). CDR3 size: 15 residues. CDR1 MNHNY and CDR2 SVGAGI come from the germline V gene (reference sequence). With 0 bases removed from V and 1 base from J, the gap between germline ends came to 9 bases. DNA of the CDR3: TGTGCCAGCAGTTACTCTGGCCAGGGGAACACTGAAGCTTTCTTT. Its translation: CASSYSGQGNTEAFF.

The count of this clonotype is one. The gene calls are TRBV7-2 and TRBJ2-1; 7 positions match TRBD2. The CDR3 length is 17 residues. J gave up 6 bases and V 0 bases, and 11 bases lay outside the gene matches. The germline V gene has CDR1 SGHTA and CDR2 FQGNSA. CDR3 sequence: CASSLAGGNSPSNEQFF. The CDR3 DNA reads as TGTGCCAGCAGCTTAGCGGGGGGGAACTCCCCTAGCAATGAGCAGTTCTTC.

This chain uses TRBV7-2 with TRBJ2-1, with 10 nucleotides matching TRBD2. The CDR3 runs 16 residues. The germline gives CDR1 SGHTA, CDR2 FQGNSA. The V gene end was trimmed by 5 bases and the J gene end by 4 bases; junction bases not matched to a gene: 8. The CDR3 sequence: CASSPEGTSAYNEQFF. The CDR3 region has the DNA TGTGCCAGCAGCCCAGAGGGGACTAGCGCATACAATGAGCAGTTCTTC.

The CDR3 nucleotides read TGTGCCAGCAGCTCTTCGACAGATCAGCCCCAGCATTTT. This gives the protein CASSSSTDQPQHF. The gene calls are TRBV5-5 and TRBJ1-5, with D maybe TRBD1 (5 bases). The CDR3 spans 13 residues. Trimming left V 3 bases short and J 5 bases short, with 9 bases between. CDR1 and CDR2 (germline): SGHKS, YYEKEE (reference sequence).

The chain has TRBV4-2 and TRBJ1-5; 8 bases are a match to TRBD1. The CDR3 runs to 16 residues. V dropped 0 bases and J dropped 5; count of bases not matched to a gene: 6. The germline gives CDR1 LGHNA, CDR2 YNFKEQ. For the CDR3, the DNA is TGTGCCAGCAGCCAAGAATTCCGACAGGGGCATCAGCCCCAGCATTTT. This sequence encodes CASSQEFRQGHQPQHF.

This clonotype was seen ten or more times. The CDR3 region is CASSSTGLNYGYTF. The CDR3 DNA reads as TGTGCCAGCAGTTCGACAGGGCTGAACTATGGCTACACCTTC. The rearrangement links TRBV27 to TRBJ1-2, with TRBD1 matching over 7 bases. V was clipped by 4 bases and J by 2 bases; unmatched bases: 4. Per the germline V gene, CDR1 is MNHEY and CDR2 is SMNVEV (reference sequence). This CDR3 has 14 residues.

The chain joins TRBV11-2 to TRBJ2-1; D unclear. CDR3 size: 15 residues. Trimming shortened V by 2 bases and J by 5 bases, and 13 bases separated the two germline ends. Germline CDR1 and CDR2: SGHAT and FQNNGV. CDR3 DNA: TGTGCCAGCAGCTTATCGGGCCCGGAAAACAATGAGCAGTTCTTC. It encodes CASSLSGPENNEQFF. The variable domain in full, completed from reference TRBV11-2 and TRBJ2-1, reads EAGVAQSPRYKIIEKRQSVAFWCNPISGHATLYWYQQILGQGPKLLIQFQNNGVVDDSQLPKDRFSAERLKGVDSTLKIQPAKLEDSAVYLCASSLSGPENNEQFFGPGTRLTVL.

The V gene is TRBV5-1, the J gene TRBJ2-7, with 12 bases identical to TRBD2. The germline gives CDR1 SGHRS, CDR2 YFSETQ. This CDR3 has 13 residues. V shed 10 bases, J shed 5 bases, and the junction held 7 bases outside the gene matches. This chain's CDR3 is CAGTLAGGHEQYF. CDR3 in DNA: TGCGCCGGCACACTAGCGGGGGGTCACGAGCAGTACTTC. Variable domain in full (rest from reference TRBV5-1 and TRBJ2-7): KAGVTQTPRYLIKTRGQQVTLSCSPISGHRSVSWYQQTPGQGLQFLFEYFSETQRNKGNFPGRFSGRQFSNSRSEMNVSTLELGDSALYLCAGTLAGGHEQYFGPGTRLTVT.